This T cell receptor beta chain was profiled in a study of blood T cell repertoires in COVID-19. The wider study: Specimens from acute and convalescent COVID-19 originated in the United States, Italy and Spain. In each case, the material was cDNA or gDNA derived from T cells, B-cell-depleted T cells, or PBMCs.

Per the authors' pipeline: Reference gene primer amplification yielded estimated nucleated cell counts. TCRdb keeps only in-frame clones here, not all; method: immunoSEQ multiplex PCR. Clone size and the V and J calls come from that table; the DNA yielded D and trimming. The table lists 90,000 to 120,000 clones, roughly 80% of them singletons, with 2.5% to 4% in the top ten. Sequenced sample: peripheral blood. The source of this sequence is a woman older than 75 with active or convalescent COVID-19.

The CDR3 here is CASSKEGTVTRSSYEQYF. The CDR3 DNA sequence: TGTGCCAGCAGCAAAGAAGGAACCGTGACTCGAAGCTCCTACGAGCAGTACTTC. J is TRBJ2-7 and V is TRBV21-1; whether TRBD2, the table's D call, matches the DNA was not checked. TRBV21-1 is deemed a pseudogene. The CDR3 runs 18 residues.